The clone carrying this T cell receptor (beta chain) was observed a handful of times. This table comes from immunoSEQ multiplex PCR, and its TCRdb copy is limited to in-frame clones, with some not included. This table has about 66,000 clones, over 80% appearing once. This sample is part of a study of OX40 agonist ivuxolimab in advanced cancers. Trimming stripped 4 bases from V and 5 bases from J, with 12 bases between. The CDR3 length is 13 residues. Germline V gene lookup returns CDR1 SGHDT and CDR2 YYEEEE. This sequence was found in an adult with an advanced solid tumor such as melanoma, head and neck, liver or kidney cancer. Material: CD4+ or CD8+ T cells sorted from blood, obtained in a trial of the OX40 agonist ivuxolimab. The V gene is TRBV5-6, the J gene TRBJ2-5; no clear D. CDR3: CASSLPARETQYF. CDR3 DNA: TGTGCCAGCAGCCTCCCGGCTCGGGAGACCCAGTACTTC.